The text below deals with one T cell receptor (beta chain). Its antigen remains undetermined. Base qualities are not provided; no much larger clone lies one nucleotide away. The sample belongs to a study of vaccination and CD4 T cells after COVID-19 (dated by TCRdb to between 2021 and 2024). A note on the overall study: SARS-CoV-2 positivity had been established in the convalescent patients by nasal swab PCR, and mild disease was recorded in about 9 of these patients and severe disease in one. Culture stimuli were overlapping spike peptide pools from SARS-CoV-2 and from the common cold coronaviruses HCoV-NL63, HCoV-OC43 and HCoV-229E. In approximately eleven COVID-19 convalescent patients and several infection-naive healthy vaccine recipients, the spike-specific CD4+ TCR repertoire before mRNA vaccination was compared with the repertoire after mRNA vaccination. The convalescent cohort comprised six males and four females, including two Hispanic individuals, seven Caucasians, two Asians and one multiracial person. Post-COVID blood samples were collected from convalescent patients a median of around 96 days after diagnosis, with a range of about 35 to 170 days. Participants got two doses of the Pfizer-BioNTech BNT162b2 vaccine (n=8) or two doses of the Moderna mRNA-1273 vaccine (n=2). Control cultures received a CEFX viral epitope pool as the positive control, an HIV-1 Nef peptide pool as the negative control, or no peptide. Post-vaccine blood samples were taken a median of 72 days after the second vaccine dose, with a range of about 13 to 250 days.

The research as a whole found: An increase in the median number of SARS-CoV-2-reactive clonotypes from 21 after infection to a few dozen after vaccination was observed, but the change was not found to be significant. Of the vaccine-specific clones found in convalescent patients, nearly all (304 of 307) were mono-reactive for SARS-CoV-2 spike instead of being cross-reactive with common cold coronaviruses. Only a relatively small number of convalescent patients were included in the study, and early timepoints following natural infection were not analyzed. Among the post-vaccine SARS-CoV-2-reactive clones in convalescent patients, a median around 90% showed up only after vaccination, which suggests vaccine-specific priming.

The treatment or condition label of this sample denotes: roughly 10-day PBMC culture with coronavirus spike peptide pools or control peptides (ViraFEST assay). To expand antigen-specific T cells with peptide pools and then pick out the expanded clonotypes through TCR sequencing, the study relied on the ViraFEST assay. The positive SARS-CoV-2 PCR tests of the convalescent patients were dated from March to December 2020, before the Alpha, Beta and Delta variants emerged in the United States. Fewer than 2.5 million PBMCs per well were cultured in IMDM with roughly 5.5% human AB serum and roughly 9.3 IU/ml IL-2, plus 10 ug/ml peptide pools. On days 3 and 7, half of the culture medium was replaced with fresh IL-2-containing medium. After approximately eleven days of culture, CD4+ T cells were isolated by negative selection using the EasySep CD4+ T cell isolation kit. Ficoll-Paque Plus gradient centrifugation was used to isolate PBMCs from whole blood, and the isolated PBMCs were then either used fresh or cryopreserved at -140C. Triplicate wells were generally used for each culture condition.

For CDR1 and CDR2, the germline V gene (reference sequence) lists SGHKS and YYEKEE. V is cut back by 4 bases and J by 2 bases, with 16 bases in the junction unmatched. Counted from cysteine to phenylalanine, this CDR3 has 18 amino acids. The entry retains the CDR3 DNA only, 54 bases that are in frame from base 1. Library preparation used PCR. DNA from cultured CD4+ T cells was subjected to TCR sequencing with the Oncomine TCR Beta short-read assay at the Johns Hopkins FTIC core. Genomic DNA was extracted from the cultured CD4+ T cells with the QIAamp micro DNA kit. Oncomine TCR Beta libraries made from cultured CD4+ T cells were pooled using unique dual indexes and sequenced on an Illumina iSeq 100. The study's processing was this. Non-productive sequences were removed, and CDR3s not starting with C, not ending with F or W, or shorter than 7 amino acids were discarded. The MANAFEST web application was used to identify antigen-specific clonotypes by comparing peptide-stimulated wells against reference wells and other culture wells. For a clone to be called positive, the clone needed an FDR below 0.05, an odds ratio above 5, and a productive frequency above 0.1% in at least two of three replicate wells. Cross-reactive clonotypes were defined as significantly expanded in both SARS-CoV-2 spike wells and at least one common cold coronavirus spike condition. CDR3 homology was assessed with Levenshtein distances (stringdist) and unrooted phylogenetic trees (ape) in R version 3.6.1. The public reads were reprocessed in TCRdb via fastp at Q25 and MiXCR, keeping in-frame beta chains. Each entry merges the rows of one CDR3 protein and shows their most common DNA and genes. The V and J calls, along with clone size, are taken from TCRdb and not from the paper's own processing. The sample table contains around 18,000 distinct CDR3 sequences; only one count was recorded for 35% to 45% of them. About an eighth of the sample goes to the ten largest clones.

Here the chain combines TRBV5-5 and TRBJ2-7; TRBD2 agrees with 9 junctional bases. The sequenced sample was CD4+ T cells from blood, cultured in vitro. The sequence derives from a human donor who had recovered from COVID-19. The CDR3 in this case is CASSPSPLSGRFPYEQYF. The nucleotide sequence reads TGTGCCAGCAGCCCCAGCCCATTGAGCGGGAGGTTCCCCTACGAGCAGTACTTC.